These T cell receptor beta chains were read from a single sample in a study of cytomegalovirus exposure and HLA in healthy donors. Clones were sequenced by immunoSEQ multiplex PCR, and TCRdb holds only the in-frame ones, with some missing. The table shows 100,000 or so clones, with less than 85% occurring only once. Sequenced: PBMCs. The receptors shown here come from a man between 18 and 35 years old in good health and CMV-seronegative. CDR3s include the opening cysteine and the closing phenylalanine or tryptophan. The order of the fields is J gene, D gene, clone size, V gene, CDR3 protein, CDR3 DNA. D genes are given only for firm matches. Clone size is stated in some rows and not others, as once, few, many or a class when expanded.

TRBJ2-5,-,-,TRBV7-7,CASSFSGQETQYF,TGTGCTAGCAGCTTTTCGGGTCAAGAGACCCAGTACTTC
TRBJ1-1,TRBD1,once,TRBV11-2,CASSFTGTGGWGEAFF,TGTGCCAGCAGCTTTACCGGGACAGGGGGCTGGGGTGAAGCTTTCTTT
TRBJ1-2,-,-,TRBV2,CASSLDSLYGYTF,TGTGCCAGCAGTTTGGACAGCCTGTATGGCTACACCTTC
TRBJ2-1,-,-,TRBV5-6,CASSFSDEQFF,TGTGCCAGCAGCTTTTCGGATGAGCAGTTCTTC
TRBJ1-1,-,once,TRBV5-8,CASSFRPGDTNTEAFF,TGTGCCAGCAGCTTCCGTCCAGGCGATACGAACACTGAAGCTTTCTTT
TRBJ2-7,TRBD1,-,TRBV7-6,CASSLGTGSSYEQYF,TGTGCCAGCAGCTTAGGGACAGGGAGCTCCTACGAGCAGTACTTC
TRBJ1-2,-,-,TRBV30,CAWSRQGWWGYTF,TGTGCCTGGAGTAGGCAGGGTTGGTGGGGCTACACCTTC
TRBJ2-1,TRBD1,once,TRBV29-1,CSVEGQGDTYNEQFF,TGCAGCGTTGAAGGGCAGGGGGACACTTACAATGAGCAGTTCTTC
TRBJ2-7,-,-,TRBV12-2,CASRFPGLSYEQYF,TGTGCAAGTCGCTTTCCGGGACTTTCCTACGAGCAGTACTTC
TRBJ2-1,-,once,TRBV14,CASSQGLNNEQFF,TGTGCCAGCAGCCAAGGACTGAACAATGAGCAGTTCTTC
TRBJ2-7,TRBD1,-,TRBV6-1,CASDRGSHSYEQYF,TGTGCCAGCGACAGGGGGAGCCACTCCTACGAGCAGTACTTC
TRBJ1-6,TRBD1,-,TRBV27,CASSPLNRGTNSPLHF,TGTGCCAGCAGTCCCCTGAACAGGGGGACTAATTCACCCCTCCACTTT
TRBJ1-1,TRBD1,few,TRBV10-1,CASSGGQANTEAFF,TGCGCCAGCAGCGGGGGACAGGCCAACACTGAAGCTTTCTTT
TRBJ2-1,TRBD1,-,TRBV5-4,CASSWRQGADNEQFF,TGTGCCAGCAGCTGGAGGCAGGGGGCGGACAATGAGCAGTTCTTC
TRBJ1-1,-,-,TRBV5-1,CASSLAAASTEAFF,TGCGCCAGCAGCTTGGCGGCGGCGAGCACTGAAGCTTTCTTT
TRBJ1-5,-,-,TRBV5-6,CASSLFGANQPQHF,TGTGCCAGCAGCTTGTTTGGAGCCAATCAGCCCCAGCATTTT
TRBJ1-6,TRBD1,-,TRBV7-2,CASSPWTGDNSPLHF,TGTGCCAGCAGCCCGTGGACAGGTGATAATTCACCCCTCCACTTT
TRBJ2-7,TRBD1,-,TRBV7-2,CASSTSRQGKGSSYEQYF,TGTGCCAGCAGCACCTCACGACAGGGCAAAGGCAGCTCCTACGAGCAGTACTTC
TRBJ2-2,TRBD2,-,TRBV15,CATSSLAGEGTGELFF,TGTGCCACCAGCAGCCTAGCGGGAGAAGGCACCGGGGAGCTGTTTTTT
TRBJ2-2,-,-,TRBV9,CASSVVTGELFF,TGTGCCAGCAGCGTAGTAACCGGGGAGCTGTTTTTT
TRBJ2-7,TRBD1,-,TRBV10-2,CASSESGTGFFEQYF,TGCGCCAGCAGTGAGTCCGGGACAGGATTTTTCGAGCAGTACTTC
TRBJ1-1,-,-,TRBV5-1,CASSSESDEAFF,TGCGCCAGCAGCTCGGAGTCCGATGAAGCTTTCTTT
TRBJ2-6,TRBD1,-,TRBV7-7,CASSSAPPGQGFSGANVLTF,TGTGCTAGCAGCTCCGCCCCTCCGGGACAGGGCTTTTCTGGGGCCAACGTCCTGACTTTC
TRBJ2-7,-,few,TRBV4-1,CASSLQGGAGGEQYF,TGCGCCAGCAGCCTCCAAGGGGGTGCCGGCGGCGAGCAGTACTTC
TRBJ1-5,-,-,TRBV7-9,CASSLSGSIGQPQHF,TGTGCCAGCAGCTTAAGCGGCAGTATAGGGCAGCCCCAGCATTTT
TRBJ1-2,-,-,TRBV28,CAISGTLYGYTF,TGTGCCATTTCGGGAACACTCTATGGCTACACCTTC
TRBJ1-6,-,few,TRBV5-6,CASSLVRGAGYNSPLHF,TGTGCCAGCAGCTTGGTGCGGGGCGCTGGGTATAATTCACCCCTCCACTTT
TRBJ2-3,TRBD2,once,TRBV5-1,CASSLGLAGGSTDTQYF,TGCGCCAGCAGCTTAGGACTAGCGGGAGGTAGCACAGATACGCAGTATTTT
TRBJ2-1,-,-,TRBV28,CASITWGVSSYNEQFF,TGTGCCAGCATCACCTGGGGGGTAAGCTCCTACAATGAGCAGTTCTTC
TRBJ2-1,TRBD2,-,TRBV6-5,CASSRSGSSYNEQFF,TGTGCCAGCAGTCGTAGCGGGAGCTCCTACAATGAGCAGTTCTTC
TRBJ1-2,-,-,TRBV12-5,CASGAGVNGYTF,TGTGCTAGTGGGGCAGGGGTAAATGGCTACACCTTC
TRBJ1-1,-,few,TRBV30,CAWSYPGQGGSTEAFF,TGTGCCTGGAGTTACCCGGGGCAGGGAGGGAGCACTGAAGCTTTCTTT
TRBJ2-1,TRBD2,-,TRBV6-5,CASMTSGRFNEQFF,TGTGCCAGCATGACTAGCGGGAGATTCAATGAGCAGTTCTTC
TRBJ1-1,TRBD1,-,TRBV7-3,CASSLKGQATEAFF,TGTGCCAGCAGCTTAAAGGGACAGGCGACCGAAGCTTTCTTT
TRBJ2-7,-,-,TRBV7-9,CASSLGREDYEQYF,TGTGCCAGCAGCTTAGGCAGGGAGGACTACGAGCAGTACTTC
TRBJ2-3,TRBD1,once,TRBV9,CASSERTGDTQYF,TGTGCCAGCAGCGAGCGGACAGGGGATACGCAGTATTTT
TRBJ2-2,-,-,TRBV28,CATGSGAYTGELFF,TGTGCCACAGGCTCTGGGGCTTACACCGGGGAGCTGTTTTTT
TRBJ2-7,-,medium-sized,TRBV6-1,CASSTQSGGSYEQYF,TGTGCCAGCAGTACCCAGAGCGGAGGCTCCTACGAGCAGTACTTC
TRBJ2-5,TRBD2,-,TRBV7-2,CASSPPLAGVKTQYF,TGTGCCAGCAGCCCTCCACTAGCGGGAGTGAAGACCCAGTACTTC
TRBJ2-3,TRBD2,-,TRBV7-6,CASRTRARGRYSTDTQYF,TGTGCCAGCAGGACAAGGGCCCGCGGGAGATACAGCACAGATACGCAGTATTTT
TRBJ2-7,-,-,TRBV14,CASSRPTGRGEQYF,TGTGCCAGCAGCCGCCCCACAGGGAGGGGCGAGCAGTACTTC
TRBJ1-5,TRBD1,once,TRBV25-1,CARPRDRDIGQPQHF,TGTGCCAGGCCCCGGGACAGGGATATAGGTCAGCCCCAGCATTTT